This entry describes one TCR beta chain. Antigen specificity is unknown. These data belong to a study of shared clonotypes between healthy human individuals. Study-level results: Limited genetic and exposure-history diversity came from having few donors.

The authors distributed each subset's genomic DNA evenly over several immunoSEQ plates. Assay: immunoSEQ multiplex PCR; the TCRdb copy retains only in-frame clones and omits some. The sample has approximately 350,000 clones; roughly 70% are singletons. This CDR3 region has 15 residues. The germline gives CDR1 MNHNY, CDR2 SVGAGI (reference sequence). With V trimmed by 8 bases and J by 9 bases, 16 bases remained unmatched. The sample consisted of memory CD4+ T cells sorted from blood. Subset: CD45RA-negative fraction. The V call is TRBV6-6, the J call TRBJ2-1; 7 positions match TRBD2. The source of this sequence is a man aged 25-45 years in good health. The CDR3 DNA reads TGTGCCAGCCGAGAAGGACTAGTGGTTTCGGGTGAGCAGTTCTTC. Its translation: CASREGLVVSGEQFF.